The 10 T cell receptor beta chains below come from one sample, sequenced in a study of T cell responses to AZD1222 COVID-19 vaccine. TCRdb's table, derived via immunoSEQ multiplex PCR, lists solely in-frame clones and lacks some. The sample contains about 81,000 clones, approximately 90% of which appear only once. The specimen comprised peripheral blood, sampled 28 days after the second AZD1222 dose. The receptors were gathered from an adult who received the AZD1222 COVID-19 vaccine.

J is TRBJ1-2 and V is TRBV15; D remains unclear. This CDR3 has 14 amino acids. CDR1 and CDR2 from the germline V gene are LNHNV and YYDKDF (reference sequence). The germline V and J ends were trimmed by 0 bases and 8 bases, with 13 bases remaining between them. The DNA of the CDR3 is TGTGCCACCAGCAGAGATCTAGGGTTAAGCGGCTACACCTTC. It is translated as CATSRDLGLSGYTF.

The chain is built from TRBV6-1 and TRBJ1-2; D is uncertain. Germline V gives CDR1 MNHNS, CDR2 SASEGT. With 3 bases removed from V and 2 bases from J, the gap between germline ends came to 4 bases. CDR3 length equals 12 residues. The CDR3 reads CASSDMNYGYTF. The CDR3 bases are TGTGCCAGCAGTGACATGAACTATGGCTACACCTTC.

CDR3 sequence: CASSQTGLAGGDTQYF. Here the CDR3 DNA reads TGCGCCAGCAGCCAGACAGGACTAGCGGGGGGGGATACGCAGTATTTT. The rearrangement links TRBV4-3 to TRBJ2-3; 15 nucleotides match TRBD2. Germline CDR1 LGHNA, CDR2 YSLEER. The CDR3 loop spans 16 amino acids. Trimming took 3 bases from V and 6 from J; bases not matched to a gene: 4.

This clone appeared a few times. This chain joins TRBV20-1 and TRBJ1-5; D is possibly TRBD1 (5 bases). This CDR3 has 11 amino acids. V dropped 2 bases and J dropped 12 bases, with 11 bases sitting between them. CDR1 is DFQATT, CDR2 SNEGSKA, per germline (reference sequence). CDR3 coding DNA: TGCAGTGCTAGACAGGGATGGTACCAGCATTTT. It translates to CSARQGWYQHF.

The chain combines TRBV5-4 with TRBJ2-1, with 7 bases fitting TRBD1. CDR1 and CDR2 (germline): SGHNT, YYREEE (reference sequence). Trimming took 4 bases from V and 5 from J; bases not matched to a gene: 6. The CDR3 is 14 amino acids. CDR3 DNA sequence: TGTGCCAGCAGCGAGGGGGCGGCCCACAATGAGCAGTTCTTC. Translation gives CASSEGAAHNEQFF. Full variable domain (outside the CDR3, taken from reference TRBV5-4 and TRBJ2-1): ETGVTQSPTHLIKTRGQQVTLRCSSQSGHNTVSWYQQALGQGPQFIFQYYREEENGRGNFPPRFSGLQFPNYSSELNVNALELDDSALYLCASSEGAAHNEQFFGPGTRLTVL.

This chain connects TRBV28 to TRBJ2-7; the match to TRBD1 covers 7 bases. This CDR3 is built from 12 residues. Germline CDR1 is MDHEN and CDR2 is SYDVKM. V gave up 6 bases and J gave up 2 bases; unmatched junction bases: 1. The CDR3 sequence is CASRTGTYEQYF. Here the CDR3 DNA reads TGTGCCAGCAGGACAGGGACCTACGAGCAGTACTTC.

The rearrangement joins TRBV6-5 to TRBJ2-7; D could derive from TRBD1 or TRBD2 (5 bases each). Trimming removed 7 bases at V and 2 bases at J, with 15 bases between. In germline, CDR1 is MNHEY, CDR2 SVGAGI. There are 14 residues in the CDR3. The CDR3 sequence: CASTPLTGPYEQYF. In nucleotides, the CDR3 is TGTGCCAGCACCCCCCTGACGGGACCCTACGAGCAGTACTTC.

This chain's CDR3 is CASRKQGANTGELFF. As DNA, the CDR3 is TGTGCCAGCAGGAAACAGGGCGCGAACACCGGGGAGCTGTTTTTT. The chain couples TRBV28 to TRBJ2-2, with TRBD1 as a possible D gene (6 bases). Trimming took 6 bases from V and 0 from J, leaving 11 bases between them. CDR3 length equals 15 residues. The germline V gene encodes CDR1 MDHEN and CDR2 SYDVKM.

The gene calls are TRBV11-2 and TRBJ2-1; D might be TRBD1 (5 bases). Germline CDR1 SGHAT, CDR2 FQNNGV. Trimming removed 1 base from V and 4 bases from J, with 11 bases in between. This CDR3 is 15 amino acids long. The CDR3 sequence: CASSLGRAHYNEQFF. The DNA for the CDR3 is TGTGCCAGCAGCTTAGGCAGGGCCCATTACAATGAGCAGTTCTTC.

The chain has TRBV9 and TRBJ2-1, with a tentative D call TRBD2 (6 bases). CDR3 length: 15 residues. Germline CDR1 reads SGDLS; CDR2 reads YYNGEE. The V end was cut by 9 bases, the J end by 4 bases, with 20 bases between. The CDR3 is CATPGVHRGYNEQFF. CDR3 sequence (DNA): TGTGCCACCCCGGGGGTCCACCGAGGGTACAATGAGCAGTTCTTC.